This passage covers 3 T cell receptor beta chains from one sample sequenced in a study of cytomegalovirus exposure and HLA in healthy donors. Primers: 60 Vbeta forward and 13 Jbeta reverse. Profiling relied on immunoSEQ multiplex PCR, and the TCRdb table lists in-frame clones only, not all of them. This repertoire shows about 150,000 clones, 65% to 90% found once; its top ten account for around 7%. Material for sequencing was PBMCs. These TCRs come from a woman between 50 and 59 years old in good health and CMV-seropositive.

This rearrangement joins TRBV29-1 to TRBJ2-7, with D maybe TRBD1 (5 bases). Trimming pared 4 bases from V and 0 bases from J, leaving 13 bases between. The CDR3 runs 14 residues. CDR1 is SQVTM and CDR2 is ANQGSEA in the germline V gene. The CDR3 loop is CSVGGLRGSYEQYF. The CDR3 nucleotides read TGCAGCGTTGGTGGGCTAAGGGGCTCCTACGAGCAGTACTTC.

Regarding this clone: One junction end does not reproduce the germline sequence, and a read error may be involved. V and J are TRBV7-9 and TRBJ1-4; 7 bases map to TRBD1. From germline, CDR1 is SEHNR and CDR2 FQNEAQ (reference sequence). This CDR3 contains 15 residues. CDR3 protein: CASSLAGQSNEKLFF. The CDR3 DNA reads TGTGCCAGCAGCCTAGCGGGACAGTCTAATGAAAAACTGTTTTTT.

Only one count was recorded for this clone. The chain uses TRBV13 and TRBJ2-3, with 8 bases lining up with TRBD2. This CDR3 has 19 residues. With V trimmed by 4 bases and J by 2 bases, 17 bases remained unmatched. Germline V CDR1 and CDR2: PRHDT, FYEKMQ (reference sequence). CDR3 coding DNA: TGTGCCAGCAGCTCCCGGACTAGCAAGACGGGGGCTGACACAGATACGCAGTATTTT. The encoded protein is CASSSRTSKTGADTDTQYF. The full variable domain, its missing parts supplied by reference TRBV13 and TRBJ2-3, is AAGVIQSPRHLIKEKRETATLKCYPIPRHDTVYWYQQGPGQDPQFLISFYEKMQSDKGSIPDRFSAQQFSDYHSELNMSSLELGDSALYFCASSSRTSKTGADTDTQYFGPGTRLTVL.